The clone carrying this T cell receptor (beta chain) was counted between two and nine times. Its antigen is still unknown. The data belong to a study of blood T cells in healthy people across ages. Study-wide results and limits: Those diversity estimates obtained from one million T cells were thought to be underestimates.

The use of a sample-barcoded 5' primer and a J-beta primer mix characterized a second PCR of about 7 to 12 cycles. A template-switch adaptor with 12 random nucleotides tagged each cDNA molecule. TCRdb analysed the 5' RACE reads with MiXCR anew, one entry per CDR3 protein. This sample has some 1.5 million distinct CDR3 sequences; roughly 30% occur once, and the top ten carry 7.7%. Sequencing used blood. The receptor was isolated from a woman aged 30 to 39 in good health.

CDR3 in DNA: TGTGCCACCAGTGGAAGGGGAGGCGGGGGAGAGACCCAGTACTTC. Translation gives CATSGRGGGGETQYF. The J gene is TRBJ2-5, the V gene TRBV24-1, with 7 bases identical to TRBD2. The germline V gene has CDR1 KGHDR and CDR2 SFDVKD. Unmatched junction bases numbered 9, after V lost 5 bases and J lost 4 bases. The CDR3 extends over 15 amino acids.